The 32 T cell receptor beta chains below were found in one sample sequenced in a study of blood T cell repertoires in COVID-19. Data came from immunoSEQ multiplex PCR; TCRdb stores just in-frame clones and leaves some out. This table has about 85,000 clones, 90% appearing once. Sequencing used peripheral blood. The source of these receptors is an elderly woman with active or convalescent COVID-19.

V gene TRBV4-1 combines with J gene TRBJ2-5, with D possibly being TRBD2 (6 bases). The CDR3 has 19 amino acids. Germline CDR1 and CDR2: MGHRA and YSYEKL. The ends were cut back, 0 bases at V and 2 bases at J, with 22 bases in the middle. CDR3 in amino acids: CASSQEYGLTGDTQETQYF. CDR3 coding DNA: TGCGCCAGCAGCCAAGAATACGGACTAACGGGGGATACGCAAGAGACCCAGTACTTC.

This clone was picked up one time. The rearrangement uses TRBV7-2 and TRBJ2-6, with a possible D match to TRBD1 (6 bases). The CDR3 is 17 residues long. In germline, CDR1 is SGHTA, CDR2 FQGNSA. The V gene lost 4 bases and the J gene lost 1 base, with 14 bases spanning the gap. CDR3: CASSWGHLGSGANVLTF. The CDR3 nucleotides read TGTGCCAGCAGCTGGGGACATTTGGGTTCTGGGGCCAACGTCCTGACTTTC.

The rearrangement uses TRBV28 and TRBJ1-1, with D possibly being TRBD1 (6 bases). The germline V gene has CDR1 MDHEN and CDR2 SYDVKM. Deletions cut 6 bases from V and 5 bases from J, with 16 bases between. The CDR3 consists of 14 residues. In nucleotides, the CDR3 is TGTGCCAGCAGCCCCAGGACGAGGGGGACTGAAGCTTTCTTT. Its protein product is CASSPRTRGTEAFF.

This chain links TRBV19 with TRBJ1-5; D unclear. The V gene lost 7 bases and the J gene lost 9 bases, with 16 bases spanning the gap. Germline CDR1 is LNHDA and CDR2 is SQIVND (reference sequence). The CDR3 runs to 13 residues. The CDR3 DNA sequence: TGTGCCAGTACCCAGTCTGGCGGGCGGCCCCAGCATTTT. Its protein product is CASTQSGGRPQHF.

The chain couples TRBV5-4 to TRBJ2-7, with D possibly matching TRBD1 (5 bases). Germline CDR1 is SGHNT and CDR2 is YYREEE (reference sequence). V was shortened by 4 bases and J by 7 bases, with 15 bases between the two germline ends. CDR3 length equals 13 residues. The CDR3 DNA follows: TGTGCCAGCAGCGCCGACAGTAGTGTTGAGCAGTACTTC. It is translated as CASSADSSVEQYF.

This chain joins TRBV27 and TRBJ1-1; 7 nucleotides match TRBD1. The CDR3 covers 18 residues. The germline gives CDR1 MNHEY, CDR2 SMNVEV (reference sequence). Trimming at V came to 4 bases and at J to 5 bases, leaving 19 bases not matched to a gene. Here the CDR3 DNA reads TGTGCCAGCAGTTCCGTAAAATTACCCGCACAGGGGACGACTGAAGCTTTCTTT. This sequence encodes CASSSVKLPAQGTTEAFF.

The chain uses TRBV7-9 and TRBJ2-2; D uncertain. There are 14 residues in the CDR3. Looked up from germline, CDR1 is SEHNR and CDR2 is FQNEAQ (reference sequence). Trimming removed 3 bases from V and 4 bases from J, with 9 bases in between. CDR3 sequence: CASSFNSGTGELFF. Written as DNA, the CDR3 is TGTGCCAGCAGCTTTAACTCGGGCACCGGGGAGCTGTTTTTT.

The chain joins TRBV6-5 to TRBJ2-7; 8 bases agree with TRBD1. The length of the CDR3 is 14 residues. V gave up 6 bases and J gave up 6 bases; unmatched junction bases: 10. Germline V gives CDR1 MNHEY, CDR2 SVGAGI. The CDR3 spells CASRSIGQGPEQYF. CDR3 coding DNA: TGTGCCAGCAGATCCATCGGACAGGGTCCCGAGCAGTACTTC.

This rearrangement joins TRBV7-3 to TRBJ1-1, with D possibly matching TRBD1 (5 bases). The CDR3 has 14 amino acids. Germline V gives CDR1 SGHTA, CDR2 FQGTGA. The V gene lost 5 bases and the J gene lost 5 bases, with 15 bases spanning the gap. The CDR3 DNA follows: TGTGCCAGCAGCCCTATGGGGCAGGGAACTGAAGCTTTCTTT. Amino acid sequence: CASSPMGQGTEAFF.

The chain joins TRBV10-1 to TRBJ2-7; D unclear. V was shortened by 6 bases and J by 0 bases, with 9 bases between the two germline ends. Per germline, CDR1 WNHNN and CDR2 SYGVQD (reference sequence). This CDR3 comprises 13 residues. CDR3 protein: CASRETGSYEQYF. In nucleotides, the CDR3 is TGCGCCAGCAGGGAGACGGGCTCCTACGAGCAGTACTTC.

This clone showed up just a few times. The junction departs from germline at one end; a sequencing error may be responsible. The V gene is TRBV7-7, the J gene TRBJ2-1, with 14 nucleotides matching TRBD2. The CDR3 is made up of 15 amino acids. Germline lookup yields CDR1 SSHAT and CDR2 FNYEAQ (reference sequence). CDR3 sequence reads: CASSLGTSGSNEQFF. CDR3 sequence (DNA): TGTGCTAGCAGCTTAGGGACTAGCGGGAGTAATGAGCAGTTCTTC.

This chain joins TRBV29-1 and TRBJ2-5, with 8 bases aligning to TRBD2. The CDR3 has 13 residues. V shed 4 bases and J 5 bases; nucleotides not matched to a gene: 6. Germline assignment: CDR1 SQVTM and CDR2 ANQGSEA. The CDR3 DNA is TGCAGCGTTGCCGGGAGGGCCCATGAGACCCAGTACTTC. Protein product: CSVAGRAHETQYF.

The J gene is TRBJ2-1, the V gene TRBV10-3; 14 positions match TRBD2. The germline V gene encodes CDR1 ENHRY and CDR2 SYGVKD. Trimming cost V 3 bases and J 4 bases; bases outside gene matches: 11. The CDR3 has 19 residues. The DNA for the CDR3 is TGTGCCATCAGTGACCGTCCCGGGACTAGCGGGAGACGATACAATGAGCAGTTCTTC. It yields the protein CAISDRPGTSGRRYNEQFF.

This chain joins TRBV7-2 and TRBJ1-5; 9 bases fit TRBD1. CDR1 is SGHTA and CDR2 is FQGNSA in the germline V gene. The J segment lost 2 bases and the V segment lost 4 bases, leaving 3 bases of the junction unmatched. The CDR3 sequence is 15 residues long. Written as DNA, the CDR3 is TGTGCCAGCAGCTCCCGGACAGGGGGCAATCAGCCCCAGCATTTT. This gives the protein CASSSRTGGNQPQHF.

The chain employs TRBV28 and TRBJ1-5; no clear D. Germline assignment: CDR1 MDHEN and CDR2 SYDVKM. This CDR3 is built from 15 residues. The V end was cut by 6 bases, the J end by 3 bases, with 15 bases between. In DNA, the CDR3 is TGTGCCAGCAGCCCCCAGAGGGTTAACAATCAGCCCCAGCATTTT. This translates into CASSPQRVNNQPQHF.

The chain recombines TRBV7-9 with TRBJ2-7, with D possibly TRBD1 on 5 matching bases. This CDR3 contains 14 residues. Trimming took 2 bases from V and 4 from J, leaving 12 bases between them. The germline CDR1 and CDR2 sequences are SEHNR and FQNEAQ (reference sequence). The CDR3 sequence: CASSLRTGGYEQYF. CDR3 nucleotides: TGTGCCAGCAGCTTAAGAACAGGTGGTTACGAGCAGTACTTC.

The chain couples TRBV6-5 to TRBJ2-2; no clear D. The CDR3 has 12 residues. Trimming removed 8 bases at V and 5 bases at J, with 9 bases between. The V gene's germline CDR1 is MNHEY and CDR2 SVGAGI. Here the CDR3 reads CASARTTGELFF. For the CDR3, the DNA is TGTGCCAGCGCTAGAACTACCGGGGAGCTGTTTTTT.

This chain links TRBV18 with TRBJ1-5; D perhaps matches TRBD1 (6 bases). V was cut by 2 bases and J by 5 bases, with 10 bases left in between. The CDR3 is 14 amino acids. Germline V CDR1 and CDR2: KGHSH, LQKENI. The CDR3 spells CASSPSAGDQPQHF. The CDR3 DNA reads TGTGCCAGCTCACCATCGGCAGGGGATCAGCCCCAGCATTTT. The entire variable domain, with the rest obtained from reference TRBV18 and TRBJ1-5, is as follows: NAGVMQNPRHLVRRRGQEARLRCSPMKGHSHVYWYRQLPEEGLKFMVYLQKENIIDESGMPKERFSAEFPKEGPSILRIQQVVRGDSAAYFCASSPSAGDQPQHFGDGTRLSIL.

The chain employs TRBV29-1 and TRBJ1-6; the match to TRBD1 covers 8 bases. The germline gives CDR1 SQVTM, CDR2 ANQGSEA. This CDR3 comprises 15 residues. V lost 4 bases and J lost 9; bases outside the gene matches: 11. CDR3 region: CSVAVGTGGGSPLHF. The CDR3 DNA follows: TGCAGCGTTGCGGTCGGGACAGGAGGAGGTTCACCCCTCCACTTT.

V is TRBV28 and J is TRBJ2-5; D is perhaps TRBD2 (6 bases). The germline V gene has CDR1 MDHEN and CDR2 SYDVKM. Trimming cost V 4 bases and J 3 bases, with 12 bases left between them. This CDR3 has 14 residues. The CDR3 is CASSSPGLKETQYF. CDR3 bases: TGTGCCAGCAGTTCCCCGGGACTGAAAGAGACCCAGTACTTC.

This chain connects TRBV27 to TRBJ1-2, with 8 bases matching TRBD1. The CDR3 length is 15 residues. The germline CDR1 and CDR2 sequences are MNHEY and SMNVEV (reference sequence). The V segment lost 3 bases and the J segment 4 bases; nucleotides outside the gene matches: 7. The CDR3 DNA sequence: TGTGCCAGCAGTTTGAACAGGGGGGAGAGCTATGGCTACACCTTC. Protein product: CASSLNRGESYGYTF.

The count of this clone is one. V is TRBV29-1 and J is TRBJ2-5; 13 bases match TRBD2. This CDR3 comprises 16 residues. Germline V gene lookup returns CDR1 SQVTM and CDR2 ANQGSEA. The V and J ends lost 4 bases and 7 bases, in that order; junction bases with no gene match: 12. CDR3 sequence (DNA): TGCAGCGTTGCGGGACTAGCGGGAAAGATGGGTTTGACCCAGTACTTC. Translation: CSVAGLAGKMGLTQYF.

The chain employs TRBV28 and TRBJ2-7; a weak D match, TRBD1 (5 bases). The germline gives CDR1 MDHEN, CDR2 SYDVKM. The CDR3 is made up of 12 amino acids. The germline V and J ends were trimmed by 3 bases and 7 bases, with 10 bases remaining between them. The CDR3 here is CASSFRGLEQYF. The CDR3 DNA reads as TGTGCCAGCAGTTTTAGGGGTTTGGAGCAGTACTTC.

This clone appeared once. The rearrangement joins TRBV6-2 or TRBV6-3 to TRBJ2-3; D remains ambiguous. Trimming stripped 4 bases from V and 4 bases from J, with 6 bases between. Germline CDR1 reads MNHEY; CDR2 reads SVGEGT. The CDR3 totals 12 residues. CDR3 in DNA: TGTGCCAGCAGTTCTGCAGCAGATACGCAGTATTTT. It codes for CASSSAADTQYF.

CDR3 coding DNA: TGCGCCAGCAGCGTGGGACTAGCGGGAGGTCCTTCCCTTATTATGCAGTATTTT. Its translation is CASSVGLAGGPSLIMQYF. The chain employs TRBV5-1 and TRBJ2-3, with TRBD2 identical over 15 bases. Germline trimming cut 4 bases from V and 11 bases from J; bases unmatched to any gene: 17. CDR3 length equals 18 residues. CDR1 SGHRS and CDR2 YFSETQ come from the germline V gene.

The chain recombines TRBV9 with TRBJ2-1; 12 positions match TRBD2. The CDR3 loop spans 18 amino acids. The J segment lost 1 base and the V segment lost 1 base, leaving 6 bases of the junction unmatched. The germline CDR1 and CDR2 sequences are SGDLS and YYNGEE. For the CDR3, the DNA is TGTGCCAGCAGCGTAAGCCTAGCGGGAGGGGGTTCCTACAATGAGCAGTTCTTC. It translates to CASSVSLAGGGSYNEQFF.

V is TRBV4-2 and J is TRBJ1-5; the D is unclear. The CDR3 runs 15 residues. Deletions cut 0 bases from V and 3 bases from J, with 9 bases between. Germline lookup yields CDR1 LGHNA and CDR2 YNFKEQ. DNA for the CDR3: TGTGCCAGCAGCCAAGATCGCGGGCTCAATCAGCCCCAGCATTTT. Encoded protein: CASSQDRGLNQPQHF.

V is TRBV18 and J is TRBJ1-2, with 10 positions matching TRBD1. This CDR3 spans 13 amino acids. Trimming at V came to 3 bases and at J to 8 bases, leaving 3 bases not matched to a gene. CDR1 KGHSH and CDR2 LQKENI come from the germline V gene. The CDR3 DNA reads TGTGCCAGCTCACCGACAGGGGGCGAAGGCTACACCTTC. Encoded protein: CASSPTGGEGYTF.

The chain combines TRBV6-6 with TRBJ2-1; 8 nucleotides align to TRBD2. Germline V gene lookup returns CDR1 MNHNY and CDR2 SVGAGI (reference sequence). This CDR3 region has 15 residues. The J segment lost 5 bases and the V segment lost 7 bases, leaving 10 bases of the junction unmatched. CDR3 sequence (DNA): TGTGCCAGCACCCCTATTACTAGCGGCCACAATGAGCAGTTCTTC. This codes for CASTPITSGHNEQFF.

The rearrangement uses TRBV9 and TRBJ2-1; 10 bases match TRBD2. This CDR3 comprises 16 residues. Germline lookup yields CDR1 SGDLS and CDR2 YYNGEE. Unmatched junction bases numbered 7, after V lost 4 bases and J lost 3 bases. The CDR3 loop reads CASSKGLADHYNEQFF. The CDR3 bases are TGTGCCAGCAGCAAAGGACTAGCGGATCACTACAATGAGCAGTTCTTC. The full variable domain, rest sourced from reference TRBV9 and TRBJ2-1, is DSGVTQTPKHLITATGQRVTLRCSPRSGDLSVYWYQQSLDQGLQFLIQYYNGEERAKGNILERFSAQQFPDLHSELNLSSLELGDSALYFCASSKGLADHYNEQFFGPGTRLTVL.

The genes are TRBV12-3 or TRBV12-4 and TRBJ1-5; D might be TRBD1 (6 bases). This CDR3 has 13 amino acids. V was shortened by 1 base and J by 7 bases, with 8 bases between the two germline ends. This CDR3 is CASSLVGGQPQHF. The CDR3 nucleotides read TGTGCCAGCAGTTTAGTAGGGGGACAGCCCCAGCATTTT.

The rearrangement links TRBV18 to TRBJ1-1; 7 nucleotides line up with TRBD1. CDR1 and CDR2 from the germline V gene are KGHSH and LQKENI. The CDR3 contains 15 residues. After removal of 4 bases from V and 1 base from J, the junction contained 6 bases not matched to a gene. The CDR3 DNA sequence: TGTGCCAGCTCACTCCTCAGGACAGGGAACACTGAAGCTTTCTTT. This sequence encodes CASSLLRTGNTEAFF. Looking up the rest from reference TRBV18 and TRBJ1-1 gives the full variable domain: NAGVMQNPRHLVRRRGQEARLRCSPMKGHSHVYWYRQLPEEGLKFMVYLQKENIIDESGMPKERFSAEFPKEGPSILRIQQVVRGDSAAYFCASSLLRTGNTEAFFGQGTRLTVV.